This T cell receptor (beta chain) originates from a study of cytomegalovirus exposure and HLA in healthy donors (dated by TCRdb to about 2017). Regarding the complete study: According to an earlier analysis of 587 of the donors, 150 million to 200 million T cells yielded 95 million to 140 million unique TCR beta sequences and 276 Gb of sequence data. Roughly 320 gigabases of sequencing data and tens of millions of unique TCR sequences made up an early release that covered several hundred HLA-typed donors. Genome-wide SNP genotypes for about three fifths of the roughly 670 donors were used in a later genetic analysis, which treated that subset as a discovery cohort. The study aimed to test whether signatures of past pathogen exposure could be identified by cataloging public T cell receptors. Among almost 400 genotyped donors of the cohort, an average of about 240,000 unique TCR beta nucleotide sequences were sequenced per donor, around 18% of them non-productive. Rather than drawing on any new phenotypic data, the later analysis identified candidate immune exposures from TCR beta sequences and the way those sequences occurred across donors. In a later analysis, previously published TCR beta repertoires from some 640 donors were re-analyzed and high-resolution HLA genotyping was added so that TCR occurrence patterns could be studied. An earlier analysis of about 600 of the donors used high-throughput TCR beta sequencing to judge whether each TCR beta V gene segment behaved as functional or pseudogenic. Alongside the repertoire data, information on donor age, sex, ethnicity and CMV serostatus was compiled. A handful of DR-DQ haplotypes were handled as single units for association and clustering because linkage in the cohort was strong. Of the 350 to 450 genotyped donors, 65% to 90% were placed in the genetic ancestry cluster associated with self-reported Caucasian donors. Every repertoire in the discovery cohort had been generated on one and the same sequencing platform. The study profiled the T cell repertoires of under 700 subjects by immunosequencing and related them to cytomegalovirus serostatus. Typing coverage differed by locus: A, B, C, DRB1 and DQB1 were typed in about 620-630 donors, DQA1 in 500 to 550, DPA1 in roughly 590, and DPB1 in 400 to 490. HLA typing included class I and class II loci at four-digit resolution. To predict cytomegalovirus infection status, the study brought together high-throughput TCR immunosequencing, statistical association of individual TCRs with disease status, and machine learning. A separate validation cohort of some 130 different subjects was used in addition to the roughly 620-subject first cohort.

The method was the immunoSEQ multiplex PCR assay. For the multiplex PCR, a mixture combining 60 forward primers for TCR Vbeta segments and 13 reverse primers for TCR Jbeta segments was used. The CDR3 region of rearranged TCR beta genes was amplified from genomic DNA with a multiplex PCR assay. The Illumina HiSeq System was used to sequence the amplified TCR beta libraries as 87-base-pair reads. For the original study's pipeline: A later analysis tallied about 77 million unique TCR beta chains across the 666 repertoires, and around 10 million of those chains were shared by two or more donors. To remove PCR and sequencing errors, raw reads were error-corrected and collapsed into unique sequences using a nearest-neighbor algorithm that merged closely related sequences. Alignment of CDR3 sequences to IMGT reference sequences was used to assign V, D and J gene segments. For a sequence to be retained, at least a six-nucleotide match to both a V gene segment and a J gene segment was required. Rearrangements were classified as productive when the CDR3 lacked stop codons and remained in frame with V and J, and all other rearrangements were classified as non-productive. CDR3 was defined by IMGT convention, running from the second conserved V-encoded cysteine to the conserved J-encoded phenylalanine. The earlier analysis of about 530 of the donors excluded any sequence lacking an unambiguous match to a single V gene segment. An earlier analysis of some 610 of the donors called V segments functional above 56.7% productive rearrangements and segregating when the between-donor standard deviation exceeded 5%. A statistical classification framework was developed to diagnose cytomegalovirus status using the catalog of TCR beta chain sequences. A later analysis assigned V and J genes by comparing TCR nucleotide sequences with IMGT/GENE-DB human TR gene sequences. The TCRdist pipeline was used in a later analysis to assign CDR3 sequences and most-parsimonious VDJ recombination scenarios. A later analysis defined each TCR beta chain by its CDR3 amino acid sequence plus V-gene family, and excluded reads lacking a unique V-gene family. In a later analysis, 450 to 600 highly shared, low-generation-probability nucleotide sequences were removed to address suspected cross-contamination and a sequencing artifact. In a later analysis, a clonal expansion index for each public chain was calculated from normalized within-repertoire ranks of inferred template counts. A later analysis computed generation probabilities with a VDJ recombination model fitted to out-of-frame rearrangements, and checked the results against IGoR. In a later analysis, hypergeometric tests were used to score TCR-TCR, TCR-HLA and TCR-CMV co-occurrence, with a repertoire-size bias correction applied to TCR pairs. False discovery rates were estimated in a later analysis by permuting HLA or CMV assignments 20 times. In a later analysis, co-occurring TCRs were grouped with DBSCAN, and TCRdist sequence similarity was added when clustering was performed within HLA-allele-positive subsets. For co-occurrence clustering, repertoires with fewer than 30,000 or more than 120,000 public chains were excluded, along with about five repertoires with anomalous nucleotide sharing. The table comes from immuneACCESS by way of TCRdb, which keeps in-frame sequences with V and J called. Part of the clones is missing from these tables; in studies checked, under half for an unresolved V gene and the rest for unknown reasons. The D gene and trimming were derived from the DNA, and the V and J assignments and clone size from that table. Here the sample has almost 85,000 clones; 78% occur a single time. The top ten constitute approximately 2.7% of the sample.

Paper-wide results and their limitations: Compared with the 666-donor mean, donors in an Asian-associated ancestry cluster had fewer N-insertions in productive TCRs, according to a later genetic analysis. In a later analysis, most CMV-associated TCR beta chains were found to appear HLA-restricted, with HLA associations seemingly driven largely by CMV exposure. While some public TCRs were present in many individuals, most TCR sequences turned up only very rarely across donors. Cytomegalovirus status was reported to be diagnosed by the classifier with high specificity and sensitivity in both the original and validation cohorts. A total of roughly 160 TCR beta chains were listed by the study as associated with cytomegalovirus. In a later analysis, TCR association rates were found to vary across HLA loci, with the most associated TCRs seen for DRB1 alleles and the fewest for HLA-C alleles. A later analysis reported that several top co-occurrence clusters appeared linked to parvovirus B19, influenza, CMV and Epstein-Barr virus. The cohort was sequenced for TCR beta chains only, and without alpha or paired-chain data the features that could be detected were limited. An earlier analysis of 587 of the donors showed that most TCR beta V segments appeared in productive rearrangements either about 87% or about 30% of the time, which broadly matched IMGT annotations. Presence/absence analyses assumed roughly uniform sequencing depth across donors, an assumption that may not hold. The only immune exposure information available for the cohort was CMV serostatus. An association between a missense DCLRE1C variant and V-gene and J-gene trimming of TCR beta chains was found in a later genetic analysis and replicated in an independent cohort. Linkage disequilibrium might explain the correlated functional status among segregating V segments, but an unknown experimental factor could not be excluded. Three of the identified cytomegalovirus-associated TCR beta chains were confirmed in vitro to be specific for cytomegalovirus antigens. The authors suggested that the approach could potentially be extended to other disease states and immunological phenotypes. Specific HLA alleles were associated with 15,000 to 20,000 TCR beta sequences at a false discovery rate of 0.05 in a later analysis. A group of highly shared sequence variants was considered likely to be a technical artifact of the sequencing pipeline. In a later analysis, HLA-associated TCR beta chains were found to be more clonally expanded and to have lower generation probabilities than equally common non-associated chains. When HLA alleles, especially DR and DQ, strongly co-occurred, TCR associations were difficult to assign to individual alleles. A further reported finding was that TCR beta sequences accurately predicted the HLA-A and HLA-B alleles for most subjects in the first cohort. Because HLA typing was missing for some donors at each locus, association tests included only the typed subset. Over 15 rarely observed V segments, including chromosome 9 orphons, were excluded from the earlier analysis of some 590 of the donors because counts were too low. The 87-base-pair reads could not distinguish some IMGT-functional V segments, including TRBV6-2 and TRBV6-3, so those segments were excluded.

The cohort comprised more than 550 healthy bone marrow donors. At the time of sampling, every cohort member was nominally healthy, though immune exposures that went unrecorded were likely present. The donor tested CMV seropositive and was one of the 289 seropositive cohort members. Each donor provided a peripheral blood sample, and peripheral blood mononuclear cells were used for TCR beta sequencing. The Qiagen DNeasy Blood Extraction Kit was used to extract genomic DNA from the blood cell samples. Regarding this clone: The clone's antigen remains unknown. No base-level quality is on record; no much larger clone is a single base apart.

CDR1 SNHLY and CDR2 FYNNEI are derived from the germline V gene. Measured from the cysteine to the phenylalanine, the CDR3 is 16 residues long. The only DNA kept is the CDR3, 48 bases in frame from the first base. Trimming leaves V shorter by 4 bases and J shorter by 6 bases, with the junction holding 14 bases beyond the gene matches. The clonotype comes from a male donor in good health and CMV-seropositive. The sequence joins TRBV2 to TRBJ1-2, and 7 junctional nucleotides match TRBD1. Sequenced sample: PBMCs. The bases are TGTGCCAGCAGTGCGACCCGGGACAGTTCTTCAGATGGCTACACCTTC. Its product reads: CASSATRDSSSDGYTF. The reference TRBV2 and TRBJ1-2 proteins fill in what lies around the CDR3, so the full variable domain reads EPEVTQTPSHQVTQMGQEVILRCVPISNHLYFYWYRQILGQKVEFLVSFYNNEISEKSEIFDDQFSVERPDGSNFTLKIRSTKLEDSAMYFCASSATRDSSSDGYTFGSGTRLTVV.